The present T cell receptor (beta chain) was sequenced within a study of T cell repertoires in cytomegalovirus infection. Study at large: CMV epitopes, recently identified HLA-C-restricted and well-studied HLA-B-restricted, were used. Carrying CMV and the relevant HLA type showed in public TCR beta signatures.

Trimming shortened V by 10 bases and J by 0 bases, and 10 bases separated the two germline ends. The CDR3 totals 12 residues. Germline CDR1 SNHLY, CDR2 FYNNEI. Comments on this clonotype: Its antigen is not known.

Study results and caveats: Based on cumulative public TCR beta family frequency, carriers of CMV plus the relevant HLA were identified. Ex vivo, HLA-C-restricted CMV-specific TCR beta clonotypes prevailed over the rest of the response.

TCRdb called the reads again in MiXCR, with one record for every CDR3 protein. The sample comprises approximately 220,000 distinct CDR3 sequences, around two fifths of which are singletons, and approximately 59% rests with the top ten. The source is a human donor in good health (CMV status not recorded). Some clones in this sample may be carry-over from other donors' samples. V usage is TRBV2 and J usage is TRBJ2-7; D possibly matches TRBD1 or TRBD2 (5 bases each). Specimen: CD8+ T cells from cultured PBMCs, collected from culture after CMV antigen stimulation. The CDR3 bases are TGTGCCAATGCAGGGAGCTCCTACGAGCAGTACTTC. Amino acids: CANAGSSYEQYF.